This T cell receptor (beta chain) was recorded in a study of lymphopenia after photon versus proton radiotherapy. Germline V gene lookup returns CDR1 SGHVS and CDR2 FNYEAQ. Trimming pared 5 bases from V and 5 bases from J, leaving 24 bases between. The CDR3 extends over 17 amino acids. Profiled with immunoSEQ multiplex PCR; TCRdb holds only in-frame clones, not every one. The data contain about 6,100 clones, just over 90% of them singletons. Regarding this clone: Its antigen is as yet unknown.

General study points: After the lymphocyte nadir, photon-treated repertoires showed oligoclonal expansion, especially of CD8+ Temra cells.

This clonotype was sampled from a man in his 60s with cholangiocarcinoma. The sample consisted of peripheral blood, taken from a patient treated with photon-based radiotherapy. This chain uses TRBV7-6 with TRBJ2-5; D is perhaps TRBD1 or TRBD2 (6 bases each). DNA for the CDR3: TGTGCCAGCAGCCCAGTTGGGGGGCCAGGCCAAGGGGAGACCCAGTACTTC. Its translation is CASSPVGGPGQGETQYF.